This entry lists 10 T cell receptor beta chains sequenced from one sample in a study of PD-L1 blockade in urothelial cancer. Time point indicated: pretreatment peripheral blood. Sequenced by immunoSEQ multiplex PCR; TCRdb stores in-frame clones only, minus some. The table records about 95,000 clones, about nine tenths of them present only once. Sequenced material: PBMCs, taken around atezolizumab (anti-PD-L1) treatment. The receptors here all came from a man in his 60s with urothelial cancer.

The J gene is TRBJ1-1, the V gene TRBV2; no clear D gene. The CDR3 spans 14 residues. Germline V gene sequence: CDR1 SNHLY, CDR2 FYNNEI. Trimming took off 4 bases at V and 7 bases at J, with 16 bases between the two ends. The CDR3 nucleotides are TGTGCCAGCAGTGGGACGGAGGTTATGGATGAAGCTTTCTTT. It yields the protein CASSGTEVMDEAFF.

The J gene is TRBJ1-5, the V gene TRBV11-2, with TRBD1 matching over 7 bases. V gave up 1 base and J gave up 6 bases; unmatched junction bases: 3. This CDR3 is 14 amino acids long. Per the germline V gene, CDR1 is SGHAT and CDR2 is FQNNGV. DNA for the CDR3: TGTGCCAGCAGCTTAGGGACAGGCAGTCAGCCCCAGCATTTT. Protein product: CASSLGTGSQPQHF.

Only one count was recorded for this clone. J is TRBJ1-1 and V is TRBV11-3; D gene uncertain. The V end was cut by 5 bases, the J end by 5 bases, with 12 bases between. Germline lookup yields CDR1 SGHNT and CDR2 YENEEA. The CDR3 is 13 amino acids. CDR3 nucleotides: TGTGCCAGCAGCCTCCGGTACCGAACTGAAGCTTTCTTT. Protein product: CASSLRYRTEAFF.

The rearrangement joins TRBV11-2 to TRBJ2-3; 7 bases are shared with TRBD2. Per the germline V gene, CDR1 is SGHAT and CDR2 is FQNNGV. The V segment lost 5 bases and the J segment 1 base; nucleotides outside the gene matches: 15. The CDR3 sequence is 18 residues long. The CDR3 DNA follows: TGTGCCAGCAGCCCTAGCGCGGGAGTAGGTGGCGGCACAGATACGCAGTATTTT. Translating it yields CASSPSAGVGGGTDTQYF.

This clone has only a few counts. The chain is built from TRBV6-1 and TRBJ1-5; 9 bases fit TRBD1. CDR3 length equals 16 residues. CDR1 and CDR2 from the germline V gene are MNHNS and SASEGT. J lost 5 bases, V lost 0 bases, and 5 bases had no gene match. The CDR3 spells CASSEAATGGHQPQHF. CDR3 coding DNA: TGTGCCAGCAGTGAAGCTGCCACAGGGGGCCATCAGCCCCAGCATTTT.

The chain recombines TRBV18 with TRBJ2-3; unclear D gene. The length of the CDR3 is 14 residues. V was cut by 3 bases and J by 1 base, with 8 bases left in between. Germline CDR1 is KGHSH and CDR2 is LQKENI. In nucleotides, the CDR3 is TGTGCCAGCTCACCCACTCTCGGCACAGATACGCAGTATTTT. Translation gives CASSPTLGTDTQYF.

The chain links TRBV5-8 to TRBJ2-7, with 7 positions matching TRBD1. Germline assignment: CDR1 SGHTS and CDR2 YDEGEE. The CDR3 loop spans 14 amino acids. Losses at the gene ends were 2 bases for V and 4 bases for J; bases not matched to a gene: 6. The CDR3 DNA reads as TGTGCCAGCAGCTTATGGGACAGAGCATACGAGCAGTACTTC. This sequence encodes CASSLWDRAYEQYF.

The chain joins TRBV7-6 to TRBJ2-7, with D perhaps TRBD2 (5 bases). Germline V gene lookup returns CDR1 SGHVS and CDR2 FNYEAQ. V lost 5 bases to trimming and J lost 0 bases, with 11 bases between them. This CDR3 is built from 14 residues. The CDR3 nucleotides read TGTGCCAGCAGCCCTACTGGACTCTCCTACGAGCAGTACTTC. It encodes CASSPTGLSYEQYF.

The chain links TRBV28 to TRBJ2-7; 7 bases are shared with TRBD2. In germline, CDR1 is MDHEN, CDR2 SYDVKM. V shed 8 bases and J 2 bases; nucleotides not matched to a gene: 6. This CDR3 has 13 amino acids. This CDR3 reads CASATSSTYEQYF. For the CDR3, the DNA is TGTGCCAGCGCGACTAGCTCTACCTACGAGCAGTACTTC.

The chain joins TRBV11-2 to TRBJ1-2; D not resolved. Germline V CDR1 and CDR2: SGHAT, FQNNGV. The CDR3 extends over 12 amino acids. Trimming stripped 11 bases from V and 4 bases from J, with 14 bases between. CDR3 nucleotide sequence: TGTGCCCACGGTAAAAGCCCCTATGGCTACACCTTC. Residues: CAHGKSPYGYTF. Complete variable domain (other parts from reference TRBV11-2 and TRBJ1-2): EAGVAQSPRYKIIEKRQSVAFWCNPISGHATLYWYQQILGQGPKLLIQFQNNGVVDDSQLPKDRFSAERLKGVDSTLKIQPAKLEDSAVYLCAHGKSPYGYTFGSGTRLTVV.